This T cell receptor (beta chain) was observed in a study of patients and donors after allogeneic stem cell transplantation. Each CDR3 protein is one row after TCRdb ran MiXCR on the RT-PCR reads. The table includes 900,000 to 1,000,000 distinct CDR3 sequences, roughly 18% detected once. Germline V CDR1 and CDR2: SGHTA, FQGNSA. CDR3 length equals 14 residues. Trimming stripped 5 bases from V and 0 bases from J, with 10 bases between. Sequencing was done on a sample of blood, either unsorted or a sorted T cell fraction (not recorded which). The receptor comes from a human donor who was either an allogeneic HSCT recipient or a stem cell or donor lymphocyte infusion donor (not recorded which). It is not recorded whose cells these are; they may come from a transplant donor. V gene TRBV7-2 combines with J gene TRBJ1-1, with D maybe TRBD1 (5 bases). CDR3: CASSRQTMNTEAFF. The CDR3 bases are TGTGCCAGCAGCCGACAGACAATGAACACTGAAGCTTTCTTT. The full variable domain, in which reference TRBV7-2 and TRBJ1-1 provide the parts outside the CDR3, is GAGVSQSPSNKVTEKGKDVELRCDPISGHTALYWYRQSLGQGLEFLIYFQGNSAPDKSGLPSDRFSAERTGGSVSTLTIQRTQQEDSAVYLCASSRQTMNTEAFFGQGTRLTVV.